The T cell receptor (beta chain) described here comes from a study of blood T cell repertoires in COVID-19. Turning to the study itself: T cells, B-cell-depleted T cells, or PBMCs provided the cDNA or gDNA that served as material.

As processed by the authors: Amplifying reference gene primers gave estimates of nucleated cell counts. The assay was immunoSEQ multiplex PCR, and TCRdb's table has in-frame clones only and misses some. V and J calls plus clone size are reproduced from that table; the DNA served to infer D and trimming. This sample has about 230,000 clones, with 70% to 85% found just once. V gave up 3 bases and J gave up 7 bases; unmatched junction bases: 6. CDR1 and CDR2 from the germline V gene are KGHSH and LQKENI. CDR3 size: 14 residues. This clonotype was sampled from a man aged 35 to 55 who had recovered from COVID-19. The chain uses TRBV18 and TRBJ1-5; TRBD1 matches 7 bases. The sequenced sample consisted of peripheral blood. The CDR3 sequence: CASSPDRTGQPQHF. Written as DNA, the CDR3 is TGTGCCAGCTCACCGGACAGGACGGGACAGCCCCAGCATTTT.